This T cell receptor beta chain was sequenced in a study of blood T cell repertoires in COVID-19. Whole-study context: Some COVID-19 samples were acute and others convalescent; all came from the United States, Italy and Spain.

Germline assignment: CDR1 SEHNR and CDR2 FQNEAQ (reference sequence). The trim removed 5 bases at V and 8 bases at J, leaving 15 bases unmatched. CDR3 length equals 16 residues. This clone was counted once. Per the original methods: Scientists estimated how many nucleated cells there were by amplifying reference gene primers. TCRdb keeps only in-frame clones here, not all; method: immunoSEQ multiplex PCR. V and J calls and clone size come straight from that table; D and trimming were deduced from the DNA. The table has approximately 180,000 clones, 75% to 90% seen once. The chain carries TRBV7-9 and TRBJ2-1; TRBD2 agrees at 7 bases. The sequenced sample consisted of peripheral blood. This TCR was sampled from a human donor with active or convalescent COVID-19. The donor label of this sample is uncertain. The CDR3 bases are TGTGCCAGCAGCGACGTCAGAGGGAGGGCTAGGGATGAGCAGTTCTTC. It is translated as CASSDVRGRARDEQFF.